Each of the 5 T cell receptor beta chains below was sequenced from the same sample in a study of blood T cell repertoires in COVID-19. Generated by immunoSEQ multiplex PCR, the TCRdb table keeps only in-frame clones and is missing some. The sample shows approximately 390,000 clones, approximately 87% of them seen only once. The source material was PBMCs or T cells enriched from blood (not recorded which). The receptors were gathered from a woman aged 45-60 years who had recovered from COVID-19.

The chain couples TRBV2 to TRBJ1-2, with a tentative D call TRBD1 (5 bases). This CDR3 region has 14 residues. Germline V gives CDR1 SNHLY, CDR2 FYNNEI. The V end lost 7 bases, the J end lost 0 bases, and 12 bases lay between the germline ends. CDR3 in amino acids: CASTERGANYGYTF. DNA of the CDR3: TGTGCCAGCACCGAACGGGGGGCTAACTATGGCTACACCTTC.

The chain is built from TRBV7-9 and TRBJ2-1; 8 nucleotides agree with TRBD2. There are 15 residues in the CDR3. Trimming took 1 base from V and 5 from J; bases not matched to a gene: 4. The germline CDR1 and CDR2 sequences are SEHNR and FQNEAQ (reference sequence). In DNA, the CDR3 is TGTGCCAGCAGCTTAGACGGGGGGGCAGACAATGAGCAGTTCTTC. It encodes CASSLDGGADNEQFF.

The V and J genes are TRBV2 and TRBJ1-5; TRBD1 matches 9 bases. The CDR3 runs 16 residues. Per the germline V gene, CDR1 is SNHLY and CDR2 is FYNNEI. J lost 0 bases, V lost 6 bases, and 6 bases had no gene match. DNA of the CDR3: TGTGCCAGCAGGGGGACAGGGACTTATAGCAATCAGCCCCAGCATTTT. It is translated as CASRGTGTYSNQPQHF. The variable domain in full, completed from reference TRBV2 and TRBJ1-5, reads EPEVTQTPSHQVTQMGQEVILRCVPISNHLYFYWYRQILGQKVEFLVSFYNNEISEKSEIFDDQFSVERPDGSNFTLKIRSTKLEDSAMYFCASRGTGTYSNQPQHFGDGTRLSIL.

The chain links TRBV6-5 to TRBJ2-5, with TRBD2 identical over 7 bases. The CDR3 is 14 amino acids. V gave up 6 bases and J gave up 4 bases; unmatched junction bases: 8. Germline V CDR1 and CDR2: MNHEY, SVGAGI. The CDR3 nucleotides read TGTGCCAGCAGGGCTAGCGGAACAACAGAGACCCAGTACTTC. This translates into CASRASGTTETQYF.

The sample holds a few counts of this clone. The chain employs TRBV27 and TRBJ1-4; unclear D gene. V was trimmed by 7 bases and J by 0 bases, leaving 12 bases between them. CDR1 and CDR2 from the germline V gene are MNHEY and SMNVEV (reference sequence). This CDR3 contains 15 residues. CDR3 residues: CASKTTGATNEKLFF. CDR3 bases: TGTGCCAGCAAGACAACGGGAGCAACTAATGAAAAACTGTTTTTT.